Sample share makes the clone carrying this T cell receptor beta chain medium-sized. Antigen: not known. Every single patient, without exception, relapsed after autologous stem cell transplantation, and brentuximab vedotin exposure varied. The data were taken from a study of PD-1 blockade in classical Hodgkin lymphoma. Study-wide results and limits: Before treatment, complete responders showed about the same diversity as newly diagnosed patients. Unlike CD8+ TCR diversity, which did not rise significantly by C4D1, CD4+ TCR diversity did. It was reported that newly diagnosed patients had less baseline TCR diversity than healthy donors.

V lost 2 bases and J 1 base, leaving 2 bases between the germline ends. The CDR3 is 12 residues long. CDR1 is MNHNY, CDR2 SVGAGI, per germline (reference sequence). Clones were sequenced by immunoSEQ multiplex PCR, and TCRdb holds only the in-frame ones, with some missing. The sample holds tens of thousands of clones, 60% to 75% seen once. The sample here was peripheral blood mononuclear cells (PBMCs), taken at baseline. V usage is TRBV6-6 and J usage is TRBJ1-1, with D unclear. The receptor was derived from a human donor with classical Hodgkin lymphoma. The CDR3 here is CASSYTNTEAFF. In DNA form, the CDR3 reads TGTGCCAGCAGTTACACGAACACTGAAGCTTTCTTT.